A few counts support the clone carrying this TCR beta chain. What it binds is not known. Once obtained from cultured CD4+ T cells, the DNA was sequenced using the Oncomine TCR Beta short-read assay. TCRdb ran MiXCR on the PCR reads and lists one entry per CDR3 protein. The sample shows 8,000 or so distinct CDR3 sequences, under 45% of them seen only once. This sample was included in a study of vaccination and CD4 T cells after COVID-19. Across the whole study: The authors used overlapping spike peptides from SARS-CoV-2, HCoV-NL63, HCoV-OC43 and HCoV-229E to stimulate cells.

The CDR3 covers 13 residues. Germline CDR1 is SGHTA and CDR2 is FQGNSA. V dropped 2 bases and J dropped 4 bases, with 7 bases sitting between them. The treatment: approximately nine-day PBMC culture with coronavirus spike peptide pools or control peptides (ViraFEST assay). During the years 2011-2018, before the COVID-19 pandemic, the unexposed donor's CD4+ T cells were collected. ViraFEST sequenced TCRs after peptide-pool expansion of antigen-specific T cells. The sample taken for sequencing was CD4+ T cells from blood, cultured in vitro. This chain joins TRBV7-2 and TRBJ2-3; no firm D call. The TCR comes from a human donor in good health. The CDR3 region is CASSLWVADTQYF. CDR3 bases: TGTGCCAGCAGCTTATGGGTGGCAGATACGCAGTATTTT.